A single sample gave rise to the 21 T cell receptor beta chains below, sequenced in a study of CD8+ T cells in alopecia areata. Extracted from the samples, RNA was reverse transcribed into cDNA to serve as the sequencing template. Assay used: immunoSEQ multiplex PCR; TCRdb lists only in-frame clones, some missing. Among hundreds of thousands of clones listed, less than 80% were seen once. Sequenced material: CD4+ T cells sorted from blood, taken at week 0. All receptors come from a human donor with alopecia areata.

This chain's CDR3 is CATSRSQQPQHF. The CDR3 coding sequence is TGTGCCACCAGCAGATCGCAACAGCCCCAGCATTTT. V and J are TRBV15 and TRBJ1-5; D not resolved. Germline assignment: CDR1 LNHNV and CDR2 YYDKDF (reference sequence). This CDR3 comprises 12 residues. The V end lost 2 bases, the J end lost 7 bases, and 6 bases lay between the germline ends.

V usage is TRBV4-1 and J usage is TRBJ1-1; 8 nucleotides agree with TRBD1. CDR3 length: 15 residues. V lost 3 bases, J lost 3 bases, and 6 bases stayed unmatched. Germline-derived CDR1 and CDR2 are MGHRA and YSYEKL. CDR3 sequence: CASSQLPGGYTEAFF. CDR3 sequence (DNA): TGCGCCAGCAGCCAGCTTCCAGGGGGCTACACTGAAGCTTTCTTT.

This clone was seen a handful of times. The chain recombines TRBV7-8 with TRBJ2-7, with unresolved D. Germline CDR1 SGHVS, CDR2 FQNEAQ. The length of the CDR3 is 15 residues. Trimming pared 1 base from V and 2 bases from J, leaving 12 bases between. The CDR3 DNA is TGTGCCAGCAGCTTAGAGCCAGCTGGGGCCTACGAGCAGTACTTC. This sequence encodes CASSLEPAGAYEQYF.

The chain is built from TRBV11-2 and TRBJ2-7; 7 bases line up with TRBD1. Per germline, CDR1 SGHAT and CDR2 FQNNGV. V was clipped by 1 base and J by 2 bases; unmatched bases: 5. This CDR3 comprises 15 residues. Here the CDR3 reads CASSLVMGQTYEQYF. The CDR3 DNA is TGTGCCAGCAGCTTAGTTATGGGACAGACCTACGAGCAGTACTTC.

The J gene is TRBJ2-1, the V gene TRBV4-1; TRBD1 aligns across 10 bases. Germline trimming cut 3 bases from V and 3 bases from J; bases unmatched to any gene: 8. Per the germline V gene, CDR1 is MGHRA and CDR2 is YSYEKL. This CDR3 spans 17 amino acids. The chain's CDR3 is CASSHLPGQGVYNEQFF. CDR3 nucleotides: TGCGCCAGCAGCCACCTCCCCGGACAGGGGGTCTACAATGAGCAGTTCTTC.

The chain links TRBV29-1 to TRBJ2-1; no clear D gene. Per germline, CDR1 SQVTM and CDR2 ANQGSEA. V was pared by 5 bases and J by 5 bases, with 13 bases between. The CDR3 consists of 13 residues. The CDR3 region has the DNA TGCAGCGTTTGGGCCAGAACCGACAATGAGCAGTTCTTC. Translation gives CSVWARTDNEQFF.

This clone appeared a few times. V usage is TRBV21-1 and J usage is TRBJ1-5; the table names TRBD1, a call not compared with the DNA. TRBV21-1 constitutes a pseudogene. The CDR3 totals 17 residues. The CDR3 is CASSYSGHTYSNQPQHF. The CDR3 coding sequence is TGTGCCAGCAGCTACTCCGGACATACATATAGCAATCAGCCCCAGCATTTT.

The genes are TRBV30 and TRBJ2-1, with a weak D call TRBD2 (6 bases). The CDR3 has 15 amino acids. The germline V gene encodes CDR1 GTSNPN and CDR2 SVGIG (reference sequence). Trimming removed 8 bases at V and 8 bases at J, with 25 bases between. CDR3 sequence reads: CARSLGGAALDEQFF. The CDR3 nucleotides are TGTGCCCGCTCTCTGGGCGGGGCGGCCCTAGATGAGCAGTTCTTC.

DNA for the CDR3: TGTGCCAGCAGCTTAGACTCGACTAGCGGGGGGGCCAAGGCCTACGAGCAGTACTTC. Amino acid sequence: CASSLDSTSGGAKAYEQYF. V and J are TRBV11-2 and TRBJ2-7; 14 nucleotides agree with TRBD2. This CDR3 has 19 residues. The germline V gene has CDR1 SGHAT and CDR2 FQNNGV. V gave up 0 bases and J gave up 2 bases; unmatched junction bases: 9.

The chain recombines TRBV7-9 with TRBJ1-2, with no clear D. The CDR3 runs 16 residues. Germline CDR1 is SEHNR and CDR2 is FQNEAQ (reference sequence). The ends were cut back, 5 bases at V and 1 base at J, with 17 bases in the middle. The DNA of the CDR3 is TGTGCCAGCAGCCCTCTGGCGGCCCTGGTTAACTATGGCTACACCTTC. It specifies CASSPLAALVNYGYTF.

This clone has a handful of counts. The rearrangement uses TRBV5-4 and TRBJ2-3; D is unclear. Germline CDR1 and CDR2: SGHNT and YYREEE (reference sequence). This CDR3 has 12 residues. Trimming removed 2 bases from V and 0 bases from J, with 1 base in between. The CDR3 DNA is TGTGCCAGCAGCTTTAGCACAGATACGCAGTATTTT. Its protein is CASSFSTDTQYF.

This clone occurred once. The chain recombines TRBV15 with TRBJ2-4; 7 bases map to TRBD2. This CDR3 has 14 residues. Germline V gene data show CDR1 as LNHNV and CDR2 as YYDKDF (reference sequence). The ends lost 1 base at V and 6 bases at J; junction bases unmatched: 3. CDR3 protein: CATSRAGGGNIQYF. The CDR3 DNA sequence: TGTGCCACCAGCAGAGCGGGGGGTGGAAACATTCAGTACTTC.

Concerning this clone: The germline gene is not matched at one end of the junction; a read error may be the cause. The chain links TRBV29-1 to TRBJ2-5; 8 bases map to TRBD2. The CDR3 covers 13 residues. Germline-derived CDR1 and CDR2 are SQVTM and ANQGSEA. The CDR3 coding sequence is TGCAGCGTCGAAGCGGGGGTCCAAGAGACCCAGTACTTC. Protein product: CSVEAGVQETQYF. Drawing the rest from reference TRBV29-1 and TRBJ2-5, the complete variable domain is SAVISQKPSRDICQRGTSLTIQCQVDSQVTMMFWYRQQPGQSLTLIATANQGSEATYESGFVIDKFPISRPNLTFSTLTVSNMSPEDSSIYLCSVEAGVQETQYFGPGTRLLVL.

The chain uses TRBV9 and TRBJ2-7; D call uncertain. The germline CDR1 and CDR2 sequences are SGDLS and YYNGEE. V was shortened by 0 bases and J by 2 bases, with 9 bases between the two germline ends. The CDR3 has 14 residues. DNA for the CDR3: TGTGCCAGCAGCGTAGGGGCAGATACCTACGAGCAGTACTTC. Its protein is CASSVGADTYEQYF.

The chain employs TRBV29-1 and TRBJ2-5; D is unresolved. V gave up 7 bases and J gave up 5 bases, with 17 bases separating them. Germline CDR1 reads SQVTM; CDR2 reads ANQGSEA. There are 13 residues in the CDR3. Here the CDR3 DNA reads TGCAGCGGGGTGATCGACCATGCGGAGACCCAGTACTTC. Its protein product is CSGVIDHAETQYF.

The chain joins TRBV6-5 to TRBJ2-4; 8 bases line up with TRBD1. The CDR3 spans 13 residues. The V gene end was trimmed by 6 bases and the J gene end by 9 bases; junction bases not matched to a gene: 7. Germline assignment: CDR1 MNHEY and CDR2 SVGAGI. CDR3 DNA: TGTGCCAGCAGAGGACAGGGTGCCATCATTCAGTACTTC. This gives the protein CASRGQGAIIQYF.

This clone was recorded a few times. CDR3: CASSGARVGTDTQYF. In DNA, the CDR3 is TGTGCCAGCTCAGGGGCCAGGGTTGGCACAGATACGCAGTATTTT. The J gene is TRBJ2-3, the V gene TRBV7-2; D perhaps matches TRBD1 (6 bases). The germline gives CDR1 SGHTA, CDR2 FQGNSA. There are 15 residues in the CDR3. The V and J ends lost 8 bases and 1 base respectively, with 16 bases between them.

The chain uses TRBV14 and TRBJ2-1; D ambiguous. This CDR3 has 12 residues. Germline values: CDR1 SGHDN, CDR2 FVKESK. Trimming left V 4 bases short and J 2 bases short, with 3 bases between. CDR3: CASSPPYNEQFF. DNA of the CDR3: TGTGCCAGCAGCCCCCCCTACAATGAGCAGTTCTTC.

The CDR3 bases are TGTGCCAGCAGTGACTCTGGGGGGCGGGGGTACAATGAGCAGTTCTTC. Amino acids: CASSDSGGRGYNEQFF. The chain has TRBV27 and TRBJ2-1; tentative D call: TRBD2 (7 bases). Germline V CDR1 and CDR2: MNHEY, SMNVEV (reference sequence). V was clipped by 5 bases and J by 4 bases, with 18 bases between them. The CDR3 sequence is 16 residues long.

The rearrangement joins TRBV25-1 to TRBJ1-4; no clear D. The CDR3 is 14 amino acids. Germline CDR1 reads MGHDK; CDR2 reads SYGVNS. V shed 2 bases and J shed 8 bases, with 12 bases lying between them. CDR3 sequence (DNA): TGTGCCAGCAGTGAAAAGAAACTGGAGGAAAAACTGTTTTTT. Translated, it gives CASSEKKLEEKLFF. Full variable domain (rest looked up from reference TRBV25-1 and TRBJ1-4): EADIYQTPRYLVIGTGKKITLECSQTMGHDKMYWYQQDPGMELHLIHYSYGVNSTEKGDLSSESTVSRIRTEHFPLTLESARPSHTSQYLCASSEKKLEEKLFFGSGTQLSVL.

This chain links TRBV7-3 with TRBJ2-3, with D maybe TRBD1 (5 bases). This CDR3 has 14 residues. The V gene's germline CDR1 is SGHTA and CDR2 FQGTGA. Trimming took 4 bases from V and 5 from J, leaving 13 bases between them. The CDR3 reads CASSYRAGQDTQYF. CDR3 bases: TGTGCCAGCAGCTATAGGGCAGGGCAAGATACGCAGTATTTT. Variable domain in full (rest from reference TRBV7-3 and TRBJ2-3): GAGVSQTPSNKVTEKGKYVELRCDPISGHTALYWYRQSLGQGPEFLIYFQGTGAADDSGLPNDRFFAVRPEGSVSTLKIQRTERGDSAVYLCASSYRAGQDTQYFGPGTRLTVL.